These 18 T cell receptor beta chains were sequenced from one sample in a study of blood T cell repertoires in COVID-19 (dated by TCRdb to 2019 to 2021). The library was produced with the immunoSEQ multiplex PCR assay. Sourced from immuneACCESS, this table was stored by TCRdb with only in-frame sequences that have V and J called. A share of the clones is absent; for the studies checked, an unresolved V gene accounts for under half, and the remainder has no known explanation. In all, the sample holds under 45,000 clones, and 70% to 80% of those were seen once. Over 25% of the sample goes to the ten largest clones. The sequenced material came from peripheral blood. These receptors originate from a woman in her seventies with acute or convalescent COVID-19.

In this sample, this clone turned up many times. The DNA for the CDR3 is TGTGCCAGCAGCTTGACCGGGACACCTACACTGGAAGAAGCTTTCTTT. Translated: CASSLTGTPTLEEAFF. The chain employs TRBV5-4 and TRBJ1-1; perhaps TRBD1 as D (6 bases). Trimming removed 1 base at V and 8 bases at J, with 21 bases between. Germline V CDR1 and CDR2: SGHNT, YYREEE (reference sequence). CDR3 length: 16 residues.

The count of this clone is one. This sequence joins TRBV6-6 and TRBJ1-2; 8 nucleotides agree with TRBD1. V shed 5 bases and J 2 bases; nucleotides not matched to a gene: 1. Germline values: CDR1 MNHNY, CDR2 SVGAGI (reference sequence). The CDR3 has 13 residues. The CDR3 reads CASSHRGNYGYTF. The CDR3 region has the DNA TGTGCCAGCAGTCACAGGGGGAACTATGGCTACACCTTC.

The chain joins TRBV28 to TRBJ1-6, with 7 bases that match TRBD1. J lost 10 bases, V lost 3 bases, and 6 bases had no gene match. The CDR3 runs to 14 residues. Germline V gene data show CDR1 as MDHEN and CDR2 as SYDVKM. CDR3 region: CASSLGNRGSPLHF. Written as DNA, the CDR3 is TGTGCCAGCAGTTTGGGGAACAGGGGCTCACCCCTCCACTTT.

The J gene is TRBJ1-2, the V gene TRBV10-3; no definite D call. Trimming left V 2 bases short and J 3 bases short, with 7 bases between. The CDR3 is made up of 13 amino acids. CDR1 and CDR2 from the germline V gene are ENHRY and SYGVKD. CDR3 sequence reads: CAISEQVDYGYTF. The CDR3 bases are TGTGCCATCAGTGAGCAGGTAGACTATGGCTACACCTTC.

The chain links TRBV5-6 to TRBJ2-1; D is unclear. This CDR3 spans 12 amino acids. V was trimmed by 4 bases and J by 8 bases, leaving 10 bases between them. Germline V gene data show CDR1 as SGHDT and CDR2 as YYEEEE. CDR3 coding DNA: TGTGCCAGCAGCGCCTCCCGGTATGAGCAGTTCTTC. It specifies CASSASRYEQFF.

V and J are TRBV28 and TRBJ1-2; maybe TRBD1 (6 bases). Trimming stripped 6 bases from V and 6 bases from J, with 11 bases between. The CDR3 is 12 residues long. Germline-derived CDR1 and CDR2 are MDHEN and SYDVKM. CDR3 nucleotide sequence: TGTGCCAGCAGCCACAGGGCGGATGGCTACACCTTC. Protein sequence: CASSHRADGYTF.

V and J are TRBV27 and TRBJ2-7, with TRBD2 matching over 12 bases. This CDR3 has 15 residues. V lost 6 bases to trimming and J lost 4 bases; unmatched junction nucleotides: 7. Germline V lookup: CDR1 MNHEY, CDR2 SMNVEV (reference sequence). CDR3 loop: CASSPLAGGVYEQYF. CDR3 DNA sequence: TGTGCCAGCAGCCCTCTAGCGGGAGGGGTTTACGAGCAGTACTTC.

The chain joins TRBV10-3 to TRBJ1-2, with TRBD1 matching 8 bases. The J segment lost 8 bases and the V segment lost 6 bases, leaving 17 bases of the junction unmatched. In germline, CDR1 is ENHRY, CDR2 SYGVKD. The CDR3 has 16 residues. The CDR3 sequence: CAIRPSVDRGLRGYTF. The DNA of the CDR3 is TGTGCCATCAGACCCTCCGTCGACAGGGGACTCAGGGGCTACACCTTC.

CDR3 region: CASSNLGLAKNIQYF. CDR3 DNA sequence: TGTGCCAGTAGTAATCTGGGCTTAGCCAAAAACATTCAGTACTTC. The chain recombines TRBV19 with TRBJ2-4, with D hard to call. Germline lookup yields CDR1 LNHDA and CDR2 SQIVND (reference sequence). With 4 bases removed from V and 0 bases from J, the gap between germline ends came to 10 bases. The CDR3 totals 15 residues.

The chain links TRBV6-2 or TRBV6-3 to TRBJ1-4; 7 nucleotides align to TRBD1. CDR3 length: 14 amino acids. V was pared by 0 bases and J by 8 bases, with 3 bases of the junction left unmatched. Per the germline V gene, CDR1 is MNHEY and CDR2 is SVGEGT. The CDR3 DNA reads TGTGCCAGCAGTTACTCGAGGGGGCGGGAAAAACTGTTTTTT. It codes for CASSYSRGREKLFF.

J is TRBJ2-1 and V is TRBV27, with 14 bases lining up with TRBD2. The CDR3 runs 20 residues. Germline loops: CDR1 MNHEY, CDR2 SMNVEV (reference sequence). J lost 8 bases, V lost 1 base, and 16 bases had no gene match. This CDR3 reads CASSLYFPGLAGEGIHEQFF. The CDR3 nucleotides are TGTGCCAGCAGTTTATATTTCCCGGGACTAGCGGGAGAAGGTATCCATGAGCAGTTCTTC.

The chain joins TRBV3-1 (or the pseudogene TRBV3-2) to TRBJ1-5; D ambiguous. Trimming shortened V by 2 bases and J by 1 base, and 9 bases separated the two germline ends. Germline V gene lookup returns CDR1 LGHDT and CDR2 YNNKEL (reference sequence). The CDR3 totals 15 residues. The CDR3 coding sequence is TGTGCCAGCAGCCAATCGACACTGAGCAATCAGCCCCAGCATTTT. Translation: CASSQSTLSNQPQHF.

Ten or more counts support this clone. The chain links TRBV9 to TRBJ2-7; D uncertain. Per germline, CDR1 SGDLS and CDR2 YYNGEE. This CDR3 has 16 amino acids. V was trimmed by 4 bases and J by 0 bases, leaving 17 bases between them. CDR3 DNA sequence: TGTGCCAGCAGCCCCTCCACTGGCGGAGTCTCCTACGAGCAGTACTTC. Protein: CASSPSTGGVSYEQYF.

V gene TRBV5-1 combines with J gene TRBJ2-7, with a tentative D call TRBD2 (5 bases). The length of the CDR3 is 15 residues. Germline CDR1 SGHRS, CDR2 YFSETQ. The germline V and J ends were trimmed by 5 bases and 6 bases, with 21 bases remaining between them. The CDR3 nucleotides are TGCGCCAGCAGTCTAAATATTGGGAGATCGGGCGAGCAGTACTTC. It translates to CASSLNIGRSGEQYF.

The genes are TRBV20-1 and TRBJ2-7; possibly TRBD2 for D (6 bases). Trimming stripped 3 bases from V and 3 bases from J, with 9 bases between. This CDR3 comprises 12 residues. Looked up from germline, CDR1 is DFQATT and CDR2 is SNEGSKA (reference sequence). The chain's CDR3 is CSASTGVYEQYF. In DNA form, the CDR3 reads TGCAGTGCTAGTACGGGGGTCTACGAGCAGTACTTC.

The CDR3 nucleotides are TGTGCCAGCAGTCCTATAACCACAGGGTACGAGCAGTACTTC. Residues: CASSPITTGYEQYF. The chain combines TRBV28 with TRBJ2-7, with D possibly TRBD1 on 6 matching bases. V was trimmed by 5 bases and J by 4 bases, leaving 15 bases between them. The CDR3 is 14 residues long. CDR1 and CDR2 from the germline V gene are MDHEN and SYDVKM.

This clone occurred once. The chain couples TRBV25-1 to TRBJ1-2; maybe TRBD1 (5 bases). The V end was cut by 6 bases, the J end by 8 bases, with 7 bases between. The CDR3 is 10 amino acids. Germline V gene lookup returns CDR1 MGHDK and CDR2 SYGVNS. The DNA for the CDR3 is TGTGCCAGCAGGGGGCAGGGCTACACCTTC. Translation gives CASRGQGYTF.

This clone appeared a single time. V and J are TRBV4-2 and TRBJ1-2, with TRBD1 matching over 11 bases. Looked up from germline, CDR1 is LGHNA and CDR2 is YNFKEQ. CDR3 length: 14 residues. The V gene end was trimmed by 3 bases and the J gene end by 7 bases; junction bases not matched to a gene: 4. CDR3 amino acids: CASSQGQGVRGYTF. As DNA, the CDR3 is TGTGCCAGCAGCCAGGGACAGGGGGTTCGTGGCTACACCTTC.